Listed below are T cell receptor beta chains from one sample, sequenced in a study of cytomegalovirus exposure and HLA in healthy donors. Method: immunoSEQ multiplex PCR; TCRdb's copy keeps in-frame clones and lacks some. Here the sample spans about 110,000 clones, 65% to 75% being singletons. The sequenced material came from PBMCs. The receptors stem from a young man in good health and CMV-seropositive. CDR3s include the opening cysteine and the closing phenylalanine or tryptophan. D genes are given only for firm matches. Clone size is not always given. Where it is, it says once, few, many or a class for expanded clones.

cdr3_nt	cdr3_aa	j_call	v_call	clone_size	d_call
TGTGCCAGCAGTTTGGCGACAGGGAAATACAATGAGCAGTTCTTC	CASSLATGKYNEQFF	TRBJ2-1	TRBV28	-	TRBD1
TGCGCCAGCAGCTTGAGGTACTACGAGCAGTACTTC	CASSLRYYEQYF	TRBJ2-7	TRBV5-1	-	-
TGTGCCAGCAGTGGAGGGTTGGTTCAGCCCCAGCATTTT	CASSGGLVQPQHF	TRBJ1-5	TRBV2	-	-
TGTGCCAGCAGTTTAGTTGGGCACCAAGGCGACGACCGCAATCAGCCCCAGCATTTT	CASSLVGHQGDDRNQPQHF	TRBJ1-5	TRBV27	-	-
TGTGCCAGCAGCTTAGTCAGGGAAGCTTTCTTT	CASSLVREAFF	TRBJ1-1	TRBV7-9	-	-
TGTGCTAGTGGTTTGGTGTGGAGTAGCGGTGCTGGGACAGATACGCAGTATTTT	CASGLVWSSGAGTDTQYF	TRBJ2-3	TRBV12-5	few	-
TGTGCCAGCAGCTTAGCCCAATCCTACGAGCAGTACTTC	CASSLAQSYEQYF	TRBJ2-7	TRBV7-6	-	-
TGTGCCAGCAGCTTTTCGCGGGGGAATAATGAAAAACTGTTTTTT	CASSFSRGNNEKLFF	TRBJ1-4	TRBV5-5	few	-
TGCGCCAGCAGCCTCAAACCGGGGAACACTGAAGCTTTCTTT	CASSLKPGNTEAFF	TRBJ1-1	TRBV5-1	-	-
TGTGCCAGCAGCTTGAAGGGGGGGCGCGTCCTGACTTTC	CASSLKGGRVLTF	TRBJ2-6	TRBV5-6	-	-
TGTGCCAGTAGTATAACAGTCACTAACTATGGCTACACCTTC	CASSITVTNYGYTF	TRBJ1-2	TRBV19	-	-
TGTGCCAGCAGCCAAGATGGTAGGGGGGGAGGCTACACCTTC	CASSQDGRGGGYTF	TRBJ1-2	TRBV4-2	-	-
TGTGCCTGGACTCGCCGGGTGGCAGGGTCGAAAGGCTACACCTTC	CAWTRRVAGSKGYTF	TRBJ1-2	TRBV30	-	-
TGTGCCAGCAGCTTGACTAGCGGGGGTCTCTACGAGCAGTACTTC	CASSLTSGGLYEQYF	TRBJ2-7	TRBV2	-	TRBD2
TGTGCCAGCAGTGATTACGAGCAGGGCAATCAGCCCCAGCATTTT	CASSDYEQGNQPQHF	TRBJ1-5	TRBV2	-	-
TGTGCCAGCAGCCGAAGGCAGGCGGGTCTCGCTGAAAAACTGTTTTTT	CASSRRQAGLAEKLFF	TRBJ1-4	TRBV14	once	-
TGTGCCTTTCAGACAGGGGAGAATGAGCAGTTCTTC	CAFQTGENEQFF	TRBJ2-1	TRBV11-2	-	TRBD1
TGTGCCAGTAGTCGACGGGACACAGGCTACACCTTC	CASSRRDTGYTF	TRBJ1-2	TRBV19	few	-
TGTGCCAGCAGTTCCGTGTCCTACGAGCAGTACTTC	CASSSVSYEQYF	TRBJ2-7	TRBV2	-	-
TGTGCCAGCTCACCACTGAGGGAGCCGGTTGACGGCTACACCTTC	CASSPLREPVDGYTF	TRBJ1-2	TRBV18	-	-
TGTTCCAGCAGCCCCCCGGACTTTCACACTGAAGCTTTCTTT	CSSSPPDFHTEAFF	TRBJ1-1	TRBV7-9	-	-
TGTGCCAGCAGCTCACGGGAGGCGGGTTACGAGCAGTACTTC	CASSSREAGYEQYF	TRBJ2-7	TRBV7-2	-	TRBD2